One and the same sample provided the 25 T cell receptor beta chains below, sequenced in a study of cytomegalovirus exposure and HLA in healthy donors. PCR employed 60 Vbeta and 13 Jbeta primers. Using immunoSEQ multiplex PCR, the repertoire was profiled, and TCRdb retains in-frame clones only, with some absent. The sample includes fewer than 150,000 clones, roughly 65% of them seen just once. The source material was PBMCs. The receptors stem from a woman younger than 45 in good health and CMV-seronegative.

The CDR3 here is CASSFDSMNTEAFF. The CDR3 nucleotides are TGTGCCAGCAGCTTCGACAGCATGAACACTGAAGCTTTCTTT. This rearrangement joins TRBV6-5 to TRBJ1-1, with D possibly TRBD1 on 5 matching bases. Trimming took off 6 bases at V and 0 bases at J, with 11 bases between the two ends. This CDR3 is 14 amino acids long. Per the germline V gene, CDR1 is MNHEY and CDR2 is SVGAGI.

The chain uses TRBV5-6 and TRBJ1-1; 8 bases are shared with TRBD1. This CDR3 has 15 residues. CDR1 is SGHDT and CDR2 is YYEEEE in the germline V gene. Losses at the gene ends were 5 bases for V and 6 bases for J; bases not matched to a gene: 12. DNA of the CDR3: TGTGCCAGCAGTATGGATACCGGGACAGGAGCTGAAGCTTTCTTT. Protein product: CASSMDTGTGAEAFF.

The rearrangement joins TRBV9 to TRBJ2-5, with TRBD2 matching over 15 bases. The trim removed 3 bases at V and 5 bases at J, leaving 5 bases unmatched. The CDR3 totals 16 residues. The germline V gene has CDR1 SGDLS and CDR2 YYNGEE. CDR3 DNA: TGTGCCAGCAGCGAGGGACTAGCGGGAGGTGGGGAGACCCAGTACTTC. Translated: CASSEGLAGGGETQYF.

The chain carries TRBV10-3 and TRBJ2-7; 8 bases line up with TRBD1. CDR3 length equals 14 residues. V shed 6 bases and J 4 bases; nucleotides not matched to a gene: 8. Per the germline V gene, CDR1 is ENHRY and CDR2 is SYGVKD. CDR3 region: CAIREDRGAYEQYV. The CDR3 nucleotides are TGTGCCATCAGGGAAGACAGGGGAGCTTACGAGCAGTACGTC.

This chain links TRBV30 with TRBJ2-3; 7 bases map to TRBD2. V lost 5 bases, J lost 6 bases, and 17 bases stayed unmatched. Germline V gives CDR1 GTSNPN, CDR2 SVGIG (reference sequence). The CDR3 consists of 16 residues. The CDR3 region is CAWVSPRAGDPDTQYF. The CDR3 bases are TGTGCCTGGGTCTCCCCTCGGGCGGGGGACCCGGATACGCAGTATTTT.

The rearrangement uses TRBV30 and TRBJ2-7; TRBD1 matches 9 bases. The V and J ends lost 1 base and 3 bases, in that order; junction bases with no gene match: 10. Germline assignment: CDR1 GTSNPN and CDR2 SVGIG (reference sequence). The length of the CDR3 is 16 residues. As DNA, the CDR3 is TGTGCCTGGAGTGACCGAGGGACAGGGTTAAGCTACGAGCAGTACGTC. It specifies CAWSDRGTGLSYEQYV.

This clone was found a few times. V gene TRBV5-4 combines with J gene TRBJ2-3; 9 bases fit TRBD1. The V and J ends lost 3 bases and 4 bases, in that order; junction bases with no gene match: 12. This CDR3 region has 17 residues. Germline V gene sequence: CDR1 SGHNT, CDR2 YYREEE (reference sequence). In DNA form, the CDR3 reads TGTGCCAGCAGCTCAACGAATACAGGGGGCGACGCAGATACGCAGTATTTT. The encoded protein is CASSSTNTGGDADTQYF.

This clone was seen more than once but under ten times. The V gene is TRBV5-1, the J gene TRBJ2-1; TRBD2 matches at 10 bases. The V gene's germline CDR1 is SGHRS and CDR2 YFSETQ. Trimming removed 1 base from V and 4 bases from J; junction bases left unmatched: 5. This CDR3 contains 16 residues. DNA of the CDR3: TGCGCCAGCAGCTTGATCCAGCGGGGGGGGTACAATGAGCAGTTCTTC. Translating it yields CASSLIQRGGYNEQFF. Variable domain in full (rest from reference TRBV5-1 and TRBJ2-1): KAGVTQTPRYLIKTRGQQVTLSCSPISGHRSVSWYQQTPGQGLQFLFEYFSETQRNKGNFPGRFSGRQFSNSRSEMNVSTLELGDSALYLCASSLIQRGGYNEQFFGPGTRLTVL.

The chain has TRBV6-5 and TRBJ1-6; D is possibly TRBD1 (5 bases). The CDR3 extends over 15 amino acids. V was pared by 4 bases and J by 3 bases, with 10 bases between. The germline V gene encodes CDR1 MNHEY and CDR2 SVGAGI. This CDR3 reads CASSLEGVYNSPLHF. The CDR3 DNA reads as TGTGCCAGCAGTTTGGAAGGGGTCTATAATTCACCCCTCCACTTT.

V gene TRBV2 combines with J gene TRBJ1-1, with D possibly TRBD1 on 5 matching bases. V was pared by 6 bases and J by 1 base, with 15 bases between. Germline CDR1 SNHLY, CDR2 FYNNEI. The CDR3 has 15 residues. CDR3 loop: CASRIDLGGNTEAFF. Written as DNA, the CDR3 is TGTGCCAGCAGAATTGACCTGGGGGGGAACACTGAAGCTTTCTTT.

This chain uses TRBV5-4 with TRBJ2-3; 8 bases map to TRBD1. V was pared by 4 bases and J by 0 bases, with 4 bases of the junction left unmatched. Germline V CDR1 and CDR2: SGHNT, YYREEE (reference sequence). The CDR3 sequence is 15 residues long. The CDR3 here is CASSPRQGSTDTQYF. CDR3 bases: TGTGCCAGCAGCCCGCGACAGGGGAGCACAGATACGCAGTATTTT.

The rearrangement uses TRBV14 and TRBJ1-2; D is perhaps TRBD1 (5 bases). The germline CDR1 and CDR2 sequences are SGHDN and FVKESK. The V end lost 4 bases, the J end lost 7 bases, and 13 bases lay between the germline ends. CDR3 length equals 13 residues. CDR3 amino acids: CASSRIHQGGYTF. CDR3 coding DNA: TGTGCCAGCAGCCGGATACATCAGGGTGGCTACACCTTC.

This clone has just one count. The chain carries TRBV19 and TRBJ2-7, with 7 nucleotides matching TRBD1. This CDR3 has 14 residues. V gave up 6 bases and J gave up 0 bases; unmatched junction bases: 5. The germline V gene encodes CDR1 LNHDA and CDR2 SQIVND (reference sequence). The CDR3 nucleotides read TGTGCCAGTAGCTCATGGGACAGCTCCTACGAGCAGTACTTC. This encodes CASSSWDSSYEQYF.

The chain carries TRBV19 and TRBJ2-1; a possible D gene is TRBD2 (6 bases). Germline CDR1 LNHDA, CDR2 SQIVND (reference sequence). Trimming stripped 6 bases from V and 4 bases from J, with 19 bases between. The CDR3 loop spans 16 amino acids. Here the CDR3 DNA reads TGTGCCAGTAGGATCGCCGCGGGAACGGGGTACAATGAGCAGTTCTTC. This codes for CASRIAAGTGYNEQFF.

V is TRBV7-8 and J is TRBJ2-5; 11 positions match TRBD2. Trimming took 3 bases from V and 5 from J; bases not matched to a gene: 2. Germline V gene lookup returns CDR1 SGHVS and CDR2 FQNEAQ. This CDR3 spans 14 amino acids. The CDR3 region is CASSLGTSGETQYF. The CDR3 nucleotides are TGTGCCAGCAGCTTGGGGACTAGCGGTGAGACCCAGTACTTC.

This clone occurred a few times. V and J are TRBV7-2 and TRBJ2-1; 7 nucleotides line up with TRBD2. From germline, CDR1 is SGHTA and CDR2 FQGNSA. V shed 1 base, J shed 9 bases, and the junction held 9 bases outside the gene matches. This CDR3 is built from 15 residues. CDR3 sequence (DNA): TGTGCCAGCAGCTTAGGCGGGGGAATAGAGGGTGAGCAGTTCTTC. This codes for CASSLGGGIEGEQFF.

This chain joins TRBV7-2 and TRBJ2-1, with D possibly matching TRBD2 (5 bases). V gave up 1 base and J gave up 0 bases, with 10 bases separating them. Germline V lookup: CDR1 SGHTA, CDR2 FQGNSA. CDR3 length: 16 residues. The CDR3 reads CASSLGPGSSYNEQFF. Written as DNA, the CDR3 is TGTGCCAGCAGCTTAGGCCCGGGGAGCTCCTACAATGAGCAGTTCTTC.

The J gene is TRBJ2-3, the V gene TRBV12-5, with D unresolved. Trimming pared 5 bases from V and 2 bases from J, leaving 5 bases between. The germline V gene has CDR1 LGHNT and CDR2 FRNRAP. The CDR3 totals 12 residues. The chain's CDR3 is CASGHNTDTQYF. CDR3 coding DNA: TGTGCTAGTGGTCACAACACAGATACGCAGTATTTT.

In this sample, this clone turned up a few times. This chain links TRBV18 with TRBJ2-3; the match to TRBD2 covers 9 bases. The CDR3 totals 18 residues. Trimming removed 1 base from V and 6 bases from J; junction bases left unmatched: 14. Germline V gene sequence: CDR1 KGHSH, CDR2 LQKENI. CDR3 amino acids: CASSPQGLAFQLADTQYF. The CDR3, as DNA: TGTGCCAGCTCACCACAAGGACTAGCGTTTCAATTGGCGGATACGCAGTATTTT.

This clone appeared a few times. The chain recombines TRBV7-6 with TRBJ2-7, with 10 positions matching TRBD1. The CDR3 covers 15 residues. In germline, CDR1 is SGHVS, CDR2 FNYEAQ. After removal of 5 bases from V and 3 bases from J, the junction contained 7 bases not matched to a gene. CDR3 in DNA: TGTGCCAGCAGCGTAGGGACAGGGGTCCTCTACGAGCAGTACTTC. Amino acids: CASSVGTGVLYEQYF.

The genes are TRBV28 and TRBJ1-1, with D hard to call. With 5 bases removed from V and 6 bases from J, the gap between germline ends came to 19 bases. Germline values: CDR1 MDHEN, CDR2 SYDVKM. The CDR3 length is 15 residues. CDR3 amino acids: CASSTQGEGSAEAFF. CDR3 DNA sequence: TGTGCCAGCAGTACACAAGGTGAGGGTAGCGCTGAAGCTTTCTTT.

V gene TRBV6-5 combines with J gene TRBJ2-1; perhaps TRBD2 as D (6 bases). Between the trimmed V and J ends, which lost 4 bases and 12 bases, there was a span of 10 bases. The CDR3 is 11 amino acids. Germline loops: CDR1 MNHEY, CDR2 SVGAGI. Here the CDR3 DNA reads TGTGCCAGCAGTTCAGTCGGGGGGCAGTTCTTC. It specifies CASSSVGGQFF.

A remark on this clone: The junction departs from germline at one end; a sequencing error may be responsible. V usage is TRBV28 and J usage is TRBJ1-2; TRBD1 aligns across 7 bases. Germline assignment: CDR1 MDHEN and CDR2 SYDVKM. This CDR3 has 15 residues. CDR3 coding DNA: TGTGCCGGCAGCGGGGGACAGTGGACTAACTATGGCTACACCTTC. Encoded protein: CAGSGGQWTNYGYTF.

The J gene is TRBJ2-7, the V gene TRBV6-5, with D perhaps TRBD1 (6 bases). Looked up from germline, CDR1 is MNHEY and CDR2 is SVGAGI. This CDR3 has 15 residues. Trimming cost V 5 bases and J 6 bases, with 20 bases left between them. The CDR3, as DNA: TGTGCCAGCAGTGCTGGACAGTCGGAGAAGCGCGAGCAGTACGTC. This gives the protein CASSAGQSEKREQYV.

V gene TRBV6-5 combines with J gene TRBJ1-2; D remains unclear. The germline CDR1 and CDR2 sequences are MNHEY and SVGAGI. The length of the CDR3 is 15 residues. Trimming pared 5 bases from V and 1 base from J, leaving 14 bases between. DNA for the CDR3: TGTGCCAGCAGTCTACTCCCCACCAATAACTATGGCTACACCTTC. This sequence encodes CASSLLPTNNYGYTF.